This T cell receptor (beta chain) came from a study of OX40 agonist ivuxolimab in advanced cancers. The V and J ends lost 0 bases and 0 bases respectively, with 14 bases between them. The CDR3 length is 17 residues. Looked up from germline, CDR1 is SGHRS and CDR2 is YFSETQ. Peripheral blood came from all dose cohorts at three timepoints. Clones were read by immunoSEQ multiplex PCR, and TCRdb kept only the in-frame ones, dropping some. The sample shows 45,000 to 55,000 clones, 94% of them seen only once. Sequencing used CD4+ or CD8+ T cells sorted from blood, obtained in a trial of the OX40 agonist ivuxolimab. The TCR sequence derives from an adult with an advanced solid tumor such as melanoma, head and neck, liver or kidney cancer. The chain combines TRBV5-1 with TRBJ2-3; D is perhaps TRBD1 or TRBD2 (5 bases each). The CDR3 reads CASSLGGWTSSTDTQYF. The DNA for the CDR3 is TGCGCCAGCAGCTTGGGGGGGTGGACTTCTAGCACAGATACGCAGTATTTT.